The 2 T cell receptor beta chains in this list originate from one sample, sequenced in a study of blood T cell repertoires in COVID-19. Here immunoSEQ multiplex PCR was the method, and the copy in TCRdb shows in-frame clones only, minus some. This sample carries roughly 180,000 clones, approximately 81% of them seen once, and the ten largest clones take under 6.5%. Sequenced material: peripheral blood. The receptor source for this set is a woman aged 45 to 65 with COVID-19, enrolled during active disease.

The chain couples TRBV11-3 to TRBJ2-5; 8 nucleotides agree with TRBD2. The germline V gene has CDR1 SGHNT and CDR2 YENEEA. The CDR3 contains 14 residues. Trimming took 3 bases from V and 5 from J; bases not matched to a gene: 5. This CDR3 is CASSLRGAGETQYF. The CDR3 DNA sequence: TGTGCCAGCAGCTTGCGGGGGGCCGGGGAGACCCAGTACTTC. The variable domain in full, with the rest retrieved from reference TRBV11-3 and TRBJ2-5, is EAGVVQSPRYKIIEKKQPVAFWCNPISGHNTLYWYLQNLGQGPELLIRYENEEAVDDSQLPKDRFSAERLKGVDSTLKIQPAELGDSAVYLCASSLRGAGETQYFGPGTRLLVL.

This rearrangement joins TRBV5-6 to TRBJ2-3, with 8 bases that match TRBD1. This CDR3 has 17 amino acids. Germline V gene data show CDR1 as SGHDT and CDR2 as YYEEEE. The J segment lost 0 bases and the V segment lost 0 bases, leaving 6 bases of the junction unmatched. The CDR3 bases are TGTGCCAGCAGCTTGGGCGACAGGGGCGTTAGCACAGATACGCAGTATTTT. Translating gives CASSLGDRGVSTDTQYF.